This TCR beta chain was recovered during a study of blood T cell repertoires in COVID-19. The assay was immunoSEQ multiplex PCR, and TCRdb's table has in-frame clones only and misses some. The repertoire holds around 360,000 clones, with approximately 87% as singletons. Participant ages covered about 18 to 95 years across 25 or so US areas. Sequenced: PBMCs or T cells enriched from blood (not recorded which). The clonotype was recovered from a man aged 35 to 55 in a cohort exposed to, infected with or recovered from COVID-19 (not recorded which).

The CDR3 DNA follows: TGTGCCAGCAGCTTAAACTCTGATACGCAGTATTTT. As protein: CASSLNSDTQYF. The chain combines TRBV7-6 with TRBJ2-3; the D is unclear. The CDR3 length is 12 residues. Germline V gene lookup returns CDR1 SGHVS and CDR2 FNYEAQ. Trimming removed 2 bases at V and 6 bases at J, with 6 bases between.